The 29 T cell receptor beta chains listed next were all sequenced from one sample in a study of TET2 disruption in CD19-targeted CAR T cells. Documented treatment: autologous CTL019 cells: CD19 CAR with 4-1BB and CD3 zeta domains. For these receptors, no antigen is known. Assay used: immunoSEQ multiplex PCR; TCRdb lists only in-frame clones, some missing. This sample's table has more than 25,000 clones. The source material was CD8- CAR+ T cells sorted from cultured blood T cells, sampled for CD19 CAR T cell therapy. Sample subset: CD8-negative CAR-positive T cells from the infusion product. These receptors originate from a man between 65 and 79 years old with chronic lymphocytic leukemia.

As to this clone: The read comes to an end 3 residues before the CDR3 does, leaving the germline J gene to fill in the end. Distinct nucleotide sequences in the sample also encode this CDR3. The rearrangement links TRBV10-3 to TRBJ1-2, with TRBD1 as a possible D gene (6 bases). Germline V lookup: CDR1 ENHRY, CDR2 SYGVKD. This CDR3 contains 15 residues. The CDR3 DNA, read in part, is TGTGCCATCAGTGGGGCTCCGACAGGAGATTTAGGT. Its protein is CAISGAPTGDLG. In full, the CDR3 is CAISGAPTGDLGYTF.

In regard to this clone: The CDR3 goes on 3 residues after the read ends, and that part is filled in from the germline J gene. The V gene is TRBV19, the J gene TRBJ2-4; TRBD1 matches 7 bases. Per germline, CDR1 LNHDA and CDR2 SQIVND (reference sequence). The length of the CDR3 is 13 residues. CDR3: CASSAQGQQPQYF. Partial CDR3 DNA: TGTGCCAGTAGTGCTCAGGGACAGCAGCCT.

On this clone: The read terminates 3 residues before the CDR3 end, so the remaining end is supplied by the germline J gene. The chain couples TRBV15 to TRBJ2-6; D might be TRBD1 (6 bases). Germline V gene data show CDR1 as LNHNV and CDR2 as YYDKDF (reference sequence). The CDR3 has 18 residues. Trimming stripped 0 bases from V and 0 bases from J, with 12 bases between. The CDR3 DNA, read in part, is TGTGCCACCAGCAGAGATCTCACAGGGAGCTCTGGGGCCAACGTC. Protein sequence: CATSRDLTGSSGANV. The complete CDR3 protein is CATSRDLTGSSGANVLTF.

As regards this clone: The read ends 3 residues early relative to the CDR3; the germline J gene fills the gap. The chain is built from TRBV4-2 and TRBJ2-5; TRBD2 aligns across 11 bases. The trim removed 1 base at V and 4 bases at J, leaving 5 bases unmatched. The CDR3 length is 16 residues. Germline V CDR1 and CDR2: LGHNA, YNFKEQ. CDR3 in amino acids: CASSQGSGGAGETQYF. The part of the CDR3 DNA that was read is TGTGCCAGCAGCCAAGGTAGCGGGGGGGCCGGAGAGACC.

Notes on this clone: The read halts 3 residues ahead of the CDR3 end, with the missing end drawn from the germline J gene. The rearrangement uses TRBV7-8 and TRBJ2-4, with TRBD1 identical over 7 bases. This CDR3 is 14 amino acids long. The germline V gene has CDR1 SGHVS and CDR2 FQNEAQ. The CDR3 DNA, read in part, is TGTGCCAGCAGCCCCGGGACAGCCAGCTATGGT. Its protein product is CASSPGTASYG. The full CDR3 protein is CASSPGTASYGQYF.

As regards this clone: Read sequence stops 3 residues before the CDR3 end, and the germline J gene provides the missing end. This rearrangement joins TRBV12-3 or TRBV12-4 to TRBJ2-7; D gene ambiguous. V shed 2 bases and J shed 1 base, with 9 bases lying between them. CDR3 length equals 14 residues. The sequenced CDR3 bases are TGTGCCAGCAGTTTATCACAGCAATCCTACGAG. Residues: CASSLSQQSYE. The entire CDR3 protein reads CASSLSQQSYEQYF.

Concerning this clone: The read terminates 3 residues ahead of where the CDR3 ends, so the germline J gene completes it. V and J are TRBV20-1 and TRBJ2-3, with D maybe TRBD1 (5 bases). CDR3 length: 14 amino acids. CDR1 is DFQATT and CDR2 is SNEGSKA in the germline V gene (reference sequence). The V end was cut by 3 bases, the J end by 2 bases, with 12 bases between. CDR3 sequence: CSASQGSLTDTQYF. The sequenced part of the CDR3 DNA is TGCAGTGCTAGCCAGGGATCGCTCACAGATACG.

Points on this clone: The read ends 3 residues shy of where the CDR3 ends; the end is completed using the germline J gene. This chain connects TRBV19 to TRBJ1-1, with a tentative D call TRBD1 (5 bases). Germline V gene sequence: CDR1 LNHDA, CDR2 SQIVND (reference sequence). The CDR3 consists of 12 residues. The CDR3 loop is CASWDFTDTAFF. CDR3 bases read: TGTGCCAGTTGGGACTTCACAGATACG.

Comment on this clone: The CDR3 goes on 3 residues after the read ends, and that part is filled in from the germline J gene. The rearrangement joins TRBV4-2 to TRBJ2-7; maybe TRBD1 (5 bases). Deletions cut 4 bases from V and 2 bases from J, with 15 bases between. The CDR3 is 15 amino acids. Germline V gene data show CDR1 as LGHNA and CDR2 as YNFKEQ. CDR3 DNA (partial): TGTGCCAGCAGCCCGTCCGTAGGGGCCACCTACGAG. Amino acid sequence: CASSPSVGATYE. In full, the CDR3 reads CASSPSVGATYEQYF.

On this clone: The CDR3 goes on 3 residues after the read ends, and that part is filled in from the germline J gene. The gene calls are TRBV28 and TRBJ2-2; D may be TRBD1 (6 bases). The CDR3 extends over 16 amino acids. CDR1 and CDR2 from the germline V gene are MDHEN and SYDVKM. Partial CDR3 DNA: TGTGCCAGCAGTTCCATACAGGGTTCCTATAATTCACCG. Encoded protein: CASSSIQGSYNSP. The entire CDR3 reads CASSSIQGSYNSPLFF.

A note on this clone: The read terminates 3 residues ahead of where the CDR3 ends, so the germline J gene completes it. The rearrangement joins TRBV11-1 to TRBJ2-1, with 7 positions matching TRBD1. The germline gives CDR1 SGHAT, CDR2 FQDESV (reference sequence). Losses at the gene ends were 5 bases for V and 3 bases for J; bases not matched to a gene: 7. The CDR3 is 15 residues long. CDR3 protein: CASSKTTGNYNEQFF. The sequenced part of the CDR3 DNA is TGTGCCAGCAGCAAAACGACAGGGAACTACAATGAG. Together with reference TRBV11-1 and TRBJ2-1, the CDR3 gives the full variable domain: EAEVAQSPRYKITEKSQAVAFWCDPISGHATLYWYRQILGQGPELLVQFQDESVVDDSQLPKDRFSAERLKGVDSTLKIQPAELGDSAMYLCASSKTTGNYNEQFFGPGTRLTVL.

Turning to this clone: The read ends 3 residues shy of where the CDR3 ends; the end is completed using the germline J gene. This chain links TRBV3-1 (or the pseudogene TRBV3-2) with TRBJ2-1; 11 bases match TRBD1. The V gene end was trimmed by 8 bases and the J gene end by 8 bases; junction bases not matched to a gene: 5. The CDR3 runs 13 residues. The germline V gene has CDR1 LGHDT and CDR2 YNNKEL (reference sequence). The covered CDR3 bases are TGTGCCAGCGGGACAGGGGGAGGACATGAG. As protein: CASGTGGGHE. The full CDR3 is CASGTGGGHEQFF.

Notes on this clone: Sequencing ends 3 residues short of the CDR3 end; the germline J gene provides the rest. V and J are TRBV7-2 and TRBJ1-1; 8 bases are a match to TRBD1. The CDR3 has 14 residues. The germline gives CDR1 SGHTA, CDR2 FQGNSA. With V trimmed by 5 bases and J by 4 bases, 6 bases remained unmatched. The CDR3 region is CASSPGGTLTEAFF. The sequenced part of the CDR3 DNA is TGTGCCAGCAGCCCAGGGGGCACCCTCACTGAA.

In the case of this clone: The missing CDR3 end, 3 residues past where the read stops, is filled in from the germline J gene. This chain connects TRBV7-3 to TRBJ1-2; tentatively, D is TRBD1 (6 bases). The CDR3 spans 15 residues. The germline V gene encodes CDR1 SGHTA and CDR2 FQGTGA. The covered CDR3 bases are TGTGCCAGCAGCGCCGACAGGTCTAGCACAGATACC. Protein sequence: CASSADRSSTDT. The whole CDR3 protein is CASSADRSSTDTYTF.

Points on this clone: The read halts 3 residues ahead of the CDR3 end, with the missing end drawn from the germline J gene. The V and J genes are TRBV18 and TRBJ1-2; D uncertain. The CDR3 runs 12 residues. Germline-derived CDR1 and CDR2 are KGHSH and LQKENI. CDR3 sequence reads: CASSPPSYDYTF. CDR3 DNA (partial): TGTGCCAGCTCACCACCCTCCTACGAC.

Details on this clone: The read terminates 3 residues ahead of where the CDR3 ends, so the germline J gene completes it. The chain links TRBV5-6 to TRBJ1-1, with D perhaps TRBD1 (6 bases). The CDR3 contains 15 residues. Germline lookup yields CDR1 SGHDT and CDR2 YYEEEE. Trimming took 4 bases from V and 7 from J, leaving 20 bases between them. The part of the CDR3 DNA that was read is TGTGCCAGCAGCGTCCGGGACACGGTTGTGGGTGAA. Protein sequence: CASSVRDTVVGE. The whole CDR3 is CASSVRDTVVGEAFF.

CDR3 sequence reads: CASSIDLKGDTQYF. CDR3 bases read: TGTGCCAGTAGTATAGATCTCAAGGGAGATACG. The chain joins TRBV19 to TRBJ2-3; no definite D call. Sequencing ends 3 residues short of the CDR3 end; the germline J gene provides the rest. In germline, CDR1 is LNHDA, CDR2 SQIVND (reference sequence). This CDR3 comprises 14 residues. Trimming left V 0 bases short and J 5 bases short, with 9 bases between.

In the case of this clone: The read gets to within 3 residues of the CDR3 end, and the germline J gene fills in the rest. The rearrangement uses TRBV29-1 and TRBJ1-2; D possibly corresponds to TRBD1 (6 bases). Germline lookup yields CDR1 SQVTM and CDR2 ANQGSEA. CDR3 length: 14 residues. Here the CDR3 reads CSVENPGTTYDYTF. CDR3 bases read: TGCAGCGTTGAGAACCCCGGGACAACCTACGAC.

A remark on this clone: The read is 3 residues too short to cover the CDR3 end, so that end is filled in from the germline J gene. In the same sample, other DNA sequences code for this CDR3. The chain links TRBV9 to TRBJ1-4, with a tentative D call TRBD1 (5 bases). CDR3 length equals 14 residues. The ends were cut back, 0 bases at V and 5 bases at J, with 8 bases in the middle. Germline V CDR1 and CDR2: SGDLS, YYNGEE. CDR3 DNA, as far as it was read: TGTGCCAGCAGCGTAGGGGAGGGGAATGAAAAA. This gives the protein CASSVGEGNEK. The whole CDR3 sequence is CASSVGEGNEKLFF.

About this clone itself: The sequence runs out 3 residues before the end of the CDR3; the remainder is reconstructed from the germline J gene. The J gene is TRBJ1-5, the V gene TRBV19, with TRBD1 matching over 7 bases. Trimming cost V 5 bases and J 0 bases; bases outside gene matches: 4. The germline V gene encodes CDR1 LNHDA and CDR2 SQIVND (reference sequence). The CDR3 consists of 15 residues. The CDR3 DNA, read in part, is TGTGCCAGTAGTCCCAGACAGGGTAGCAATCAGCCC. Translated: CASSPRQGSNQP. The CDR3 as a whole reads CASSPRQGSNQPQHF.

The DNA read from the CDR3 is TGTGCCAGCAGCTTGTCCGGACTAGCGGGCGAG. Translated, it gives CASSLSGLAGE. The full CDR3 protein is CASSLSGLAGEQYF. The chain carries TRBV11-2 and TRBJ2-7; 11 bases line up with TRBD2. The CDR3 end lies 3 residues beyond the end of the read and is filled in from the germline J gene. The CDR3 length is 14 residues. Germline trimming cut 3 bases from V and 6 bases from J; bases unmatched to any gene: 4. Looked up from germline, CDR1 is SGHAT and CDR2 is FQNNGV.

Turning to this clone: The read is 3 residues too short to cover the CDR3 end, so that end is filled in from the germline J gene. The rearrangement joins TRBV7-9 to TRBJ1-5; unclear D gene. In germline, CDR1 is SEHNR, CDR2 FQNEAQ (reference sequence). V was clipped by 5 bases and J by 8 bases, with 10 bases between them. This CDR3 contains 12 residues. Partial CDR3 DNA: TGTGCCAGCAGCCAATTACGGGAGCCC. Encoded protein: CASSQLREP. The CDR3, in full, reads CASSQLREPQHF.

To note about this clone: The read gets to within 3 residues of the CDR3 end, and the germline J gene fills in the rest. The chain recombines TRBV5-1 with TRBJ1-4; TRBD1 is a possible D gene (6 bases). V lost 4 bases and J lost 3, with 10 bases in between. The CDR3 sequence is 14 residues long. Per the germline V gene, CDR1 is SGHRS and CDR2 is YFSETQ. The CDR3 DNA, read in part, is TGCGCCAGCAGCGTACAGGGCTCTAATGAAAAA. It encodes CASSVQGSNEK. The entire CDR3 is CASSVQGSNEKLFF. The full variable domain, with the rest looked up from reference TRBV5-1 and TRBJ1-4, is KAGVTQTPRYLIKTRGQQVTLSCSPISGHRSVSWYQQTPGQGLQFLFEYFSETQRNKGNFPGRFSGRQFSNSRSEMNVSTLELGDSALYLCASSVQGSNEKLFFGSGTQLSVL.

Remarks on this clone: The observed sequence ends 3 residues before the CDR3 terminus, with the missing tail filled in from the germline J gene. Other DNA variants within this sample encode the same CDR3. This chain links TRBV18 with TRBJ2-1, with TRBD2 matching 9 bases. Losses at the gene ends were 0 bases for V and 6 bases for J; bases not matched to a gene: 6. CDR3 length equals 16 residues. Per germline, CDR1 KGHSH and CDR2 LQKENI. The covered CDR3 bases are TGTGCCAGCTCACCACCTAGCGGGGGTTCGTCCAATGAG. Translating gives CASSPPSGGSSNE. The whole CDR3 protein is CASSPPSGGSSNEQFF. The full variable domain, rest sourced from reference TRBV18 and TRBJ2-1, is NAGVMQNPRHLVRRRGQEARLRCSPMKGHSHVYWYRQLPEEGLKFMVYLQKENIIDESGMPKERFSAEFPKEGPSILRIQQVVRGDSAAYFCASSPPSGGSSNEQFFGPGTRLTVL.

Turning to this clone: The read terminates 3 residues before the CDR3 end, so the remaining end is supplied by the germline J gene. The chain combines TRBV20-1 with TRBJ2-4, with D maybe TRBD1 (5 bases). Germline CDR1 and CDR2: DFQATT and SNEGSKA (reference sequence). There are 13 residues in the CDR3. CDR3 DNA, as far as it was read: TGCAGTGCCCGATCAACAGGTGATTATGGT. Translation gives CSARSTGDYG. The CDR3 in its entirety is CSARSTGDYGQYF.

On this clone itself: The read falls 3 residues short of the CDR3 end, and the missing part is taken from the germline J gene. The chain couples TRBV18 to TRBJ2-7; 7 bases agree with TRBD1. The CDR3 runs 14 residues. Per germline, CDR1 KGHSH and CDR2 LQKENI. J gave up 2 bases and V 5 bases, and 6 bases lay outside the gene matches. The sequenced CDR3 bases are TGTGCCAGCTCAGAGGGACAGCTCGCCTACGAG. Its translation: CASSEGQLAYE. The whole CDR3 region reads CASSEGQLAYEQYF.

As regards this clone: The observed sequence ends 3 residues before the CDR3 terminus, with the missing tail filled in from the germline J gene. The chain is built from TRBV27 and TRBJ1-4; 7 positions agree with TRBD1. Germline loops: CDR1 MNHEY, CDR2 SMNVEV (reference sequence). CDR3 length: 15 amino acids. The DNA read from the CDR3 is TGTGCCACCAGAGAGGGGGCCAGTAATAATTCACCA. Translated, it gives CATREGASNNSP. The CDR3 reads in full as CATREGASNNSPLFF. The variable domain in full, completed from reference TRBV27 and TRBJ1-4, reads EAQVTQNPRYLITVTGKKLTVTCSQNMNHEYMSWYRQDPGLGLRQIYYSMNVEVTDKGDVPEGYKVSRKEKRNFPLILESPSPNQTSLYFCATREGASNNSPLFFGSGTQLSVL.

About this clone itself: Sequencing ends 3 residues short of the CDR3 end; the germline J gene provides the rest. V and J are TRBV5-6 and TRBJ1-2; unclear D gene. This CDR3 is 11 amino acids long. CDR1 is SGHDT and CDR2 is YYEEEE in the germline V gene. CDR3: CASSSGSDYTF. The part of the CDR3 DNA that was read is TGTGCCAGCAGCTCCGGGTCGGAC.

About this clone itself: The read is 3 residues too short to cover the CDR3 end, so that end is filled in from the germline J gene. The V call is TRBV5-1, the J call TRBJ2-4; D might be TRBD1 (6 bases). CDR3 length: 14 residues. Germline lookup yields CDR1 SGHRS and CDR2 YFSETQ. CDR3 loop: CASSLGGPNQPQYF. The sequenced CDR3 bases are TGCGCCTCCAGCTTAGGGGGTCCAAATCAGCCT.